These 2 T cell receptor beta chains share one sample of origin, sequenced in a study of blood T cell repertoires in COVID-19. Repertoires were generated with immunoSEQ multiplex PCR, while TCRdb's copy carries only in-frame clones and drops some. The sample shows some 42,000 clones, over 75% of them seen only once. Sample: peripheral blood. All receptors derive from a human donor in a cohort sampled during active COVID-19.

This sequence joins TRBV29-1 and TRBJ2-3; 10 bases match TRBD1. The CDR3 sequence is 15 residues long. CDR1 is SQVTM, CDR2 ANQGSEA, per germline. V was clipped by 4 bases and J by 1 base; unmatched bases: 5. DNA for the CDR3: TGCAGCGTTGTGAGGGGGACAGGGGGCACAGATACGCAGTATTTT. It translates to CSVVRGTGGTDTQYF.

This clone was observed a few times. The chain carries TRBV7-9 and TRBJ1-4; D gene unclear. The CDR3 contains 15 residues. Between the trimmed V and J ends, which lost 2 bases and 6 bases, there was a span of 13 bases. Germline V gene lookup returns CDR1 SEHNR and CDR2 FQNEAQ (reference sequence). Here the CDR3 DNA reads TGTGCCAGCAGCTTATATGGGGAGACGGATGAAAAACTGTTTTTT. It specifies CASSLYGETDEKLFF.